The table lists the clone carrying this TCR beta chain with a few counts. V lost 1 base to trimming and J lost 0 bases, with 7 bases between them. This CDR3 contains 15 residues. Germline CDR1 and CDR2: LGHDT and YNNKEL (reference sequence). This record comes from a study of response to subunit inactivated influenza vaccine. TCRdb reprocessed the RT-PCR reads via MiXCR and lists one record per CDR3 protein. This sample has more than 450,000 distinct CDR3 sequences, with about 10% found just once. The same sample was also studied in work on T cells expressing NK-cell markers. That work states: Template switching by 5'RACE with UMIs generated the TCR beta cDNA. Investigators obtained TCR beta repertoires from sorted CD3+CD56+NKG2C+, CD3+CD56+NKG2C- and CD3+CD56-NKG2C+ T cells.

The TCR originated in a man over 45 who received an inactivated influenza vaccine. The sample consisted of PBMCs from blood, taken on the day of vaccination. The chain links TRBV3-1 to TRBJ1-5; D gene unclear. DNA for the CDR3: TGTGCCAGCAGCCAAGCGGGAGTTAGCAATCAGCCCCAGCATTTT. Its translation is CASSQAGVSNQPQHF.